This T cell receptor beta chain derives from a study of PD-L1 blockade in urothelial cancer. CDR3 size: 14 residues. Germline CDR1 SGHRS, CDR2 YFSETQ. Trimming removed 0 bases from V and 1 base from J, with 7 bases in between. The protocol was immunoSEQ multiplex PCR, while the TCRdb copy is restricted to in-frame clones and leaves out a portion. This table holds about 84,000 clones, roughly 90% found once. The input for sequencing was PBMCs, taken around atezolizumab (anti-PD-L1) treatment. This TCR derives from a man between 60 and 75 years old with urothelial cancer. This chain links TRBV5-1 with TRBJ2-5; TRBD2 is a possible D gene (5 bases). DNA for the CDR3: TGCGCCAGCAGCTTGGGACGGGGCCAAGAGACCCAGTACTTC. Translated: CASSLGRGQETQYF.